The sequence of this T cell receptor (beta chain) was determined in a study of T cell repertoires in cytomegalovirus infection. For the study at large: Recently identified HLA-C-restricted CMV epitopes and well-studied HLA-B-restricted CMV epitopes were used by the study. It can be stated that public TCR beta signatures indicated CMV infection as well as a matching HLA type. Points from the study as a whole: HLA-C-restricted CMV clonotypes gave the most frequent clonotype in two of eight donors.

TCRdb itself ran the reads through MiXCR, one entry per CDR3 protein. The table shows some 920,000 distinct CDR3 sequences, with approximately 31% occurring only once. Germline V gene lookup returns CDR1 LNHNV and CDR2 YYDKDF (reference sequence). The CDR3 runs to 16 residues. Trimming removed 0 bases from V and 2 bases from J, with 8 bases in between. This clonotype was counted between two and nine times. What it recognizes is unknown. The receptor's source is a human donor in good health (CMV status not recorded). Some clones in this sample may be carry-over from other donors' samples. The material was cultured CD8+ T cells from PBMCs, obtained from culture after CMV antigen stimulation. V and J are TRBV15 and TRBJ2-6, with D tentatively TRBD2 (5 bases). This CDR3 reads CATSRDHGAGANVLTF. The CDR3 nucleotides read TGTGCCACCAGCAGAGATCACGGGGCTGGGGCCAACGTCCTGACTTTC. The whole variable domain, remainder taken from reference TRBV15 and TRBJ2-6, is DAMVIQNPRYQVTQFGKPVTLSCSQTLNHNVMYWYQQKSSQAPKLLFHYYDKDFNNEADTPDNFQSRRPNTSFCFLDIRSPGLGDTAMYLCATSRDHGAGANVLTFGAGSRLTVL.